What follows describes a single T cell receptor (beta chain). V was pared by 0 bases and J by 1 base, with 5 bases of the junction left unmatched. Per the germline V gene, CDR1 is LNHNV and CDR2 is YYDKDF (reference sequence). There are 16 residues in the CDR3. Profiling relied on immunoSEQ multiplex PCR, and the TCRdb table lists in-frame clones only, not all of them. The sample lists about 64,000 clones, about 92% occurring once. The sample is drawn from a study of control samples from healthy donors and cancer patients. This chain connects TRBV15 to TRBJ1-2, with 7 nucleotides matching TRBD1. Sequenced input: PBMCs. The clonotype originates from a man aged 35-49 years with colorectal cancer. The CDR3, as DNA: TGTGCCACCAGCAGAGACCTGACAGGGATTAACTATGGCTACACCTTC. It codes for CATSRDLTGINYGYTF. Supplemented by reference TRBV15 and TRBJ1-2, the full variable domain reads DAMVIQNPRYQVTQFGKPVTLSCSQTLNHNVMYWYQQKSSQAPKLLFHYYDKDFNNEADTPDNFQSRRPNTSFCFLDIRSPGLGDTAMYLCATSRDLTGINYGYTFGSGTRLTVV.